This entry describes one T cell receptor (beta chain). The entry originates in a study of spatial heterogeneity in lung cancer. TCRdb used MiXCR to reprocess the 5' RACE reads, holding one entry per CDR3 protein. The sample consists of around 14,000 distinct CDR3 sequences, less than 14% of them appearing once. Germline CDR1 and CDR2: LGHDT and YNNKEL (reference sequence). V was pared by 4 bases and J by 1 base, with 7 bases of the junction left unmatched. This CDR3 is built from 17 residues. This sample's time point: sample taken at primary tumor resection. Sequencing of whole RNA from tumor, nontumor lung or frozen PBMC involved no sorting.

The sequence was collected from a female donor with early-stage non-small cell lung cancer. The chain has TRBV3-1 and TRBJ2-3, with 11 bases that match TRBD2. The source was PBMCs, collected at surgery. The CDR3 reads CASSLRTGLAGTDTQYF. The CDR3, as DNA: TGTGCCAGCAGCCTTCGAACGGGACTAGCGGGCACAGATACGCAGTATTTT.